One and the same sample provided the 16 T cell receptor beta chains below, sequenced in a study of T cell responses to AZD1222 COVID-19 vaccine. Some clones are missing from TCRdb's copy, which holds only in-frame ones; the method was immunoSEQ multiplex PCR. The table records about 100,000 clones, about 93% of them present only once. The sample consisted of peripheral blood, taken on day 0 of AZD1222 vaccination. The source is an adult in good health.

The J gene is TRBJ2-1, the V gene TRBV28; perhaps TRBD1 as D (6 bases). The germline CDR1 and CDR2 sequences are MDHEN and SYDVKM. V shed 4 bases and J shed 0 bases, with 16 bases lying between them. This CDR3 has 17 residues. The CDR3: CASSSRTVSSSYNEQFF. CDR3 nucleotides: TGTGCCAGCAGTTCCCGGACAGTTTCGAGCTCCTACAATGAGCAGTTCTTC. Drawing the rest from reference TRBV28 and TRBJ2-1, the complete variable domain is DVKVTQSSRYLVKRTGEKVFLECVQDMDHENMFWYRQDPGLGLRLIYFSYDVKMKEKGDIPEGYSVSREKKERFSLILESASTNQTSMYLCASSSRTVSSSYNEQFFGPGTRLTVL.

The chain is built from TRBV27 and TRBJ2-7; the match to TRBD1 covers 8 bases. V lost 2 bases and J lost 2; bases outside the gene matches: 2. The germline V gene has CDR1 MNHEY and CDR2 SMNVEV (reference sequence). There are 14 residues in the CDR3. CDR3 sequence (DNA): TGTGCCAGCAGTTTAGGCAGGGGGCCCTACGAGCAGTACTTC. Encoded protein: CASSLGRGPYEQYF.

The chain combines TRBV9 with TRBJ2-6; the match to TRBD1 covers 7 bases. V shed 5 bases and J 1 base; nucleotides not matched to a gene: 12. The CDR3 extends over 18 amino acids. Germline CDR1 and CDR2: SGDLS and YYNGEE. The CDR3 loop is CASRDNRGGKSGANVLTF. CDR3 nucleotide sequence: TGTGCCAGCAGGGATAACAGGGGTGGAAAGTCTGGGGCCAACGTCCTGACTTTC.

The V gene is TRBV6-5, the J gene TRBJ1-5; maybe TRBD1 (5 bases). Per the germline V gene, CDR1 is MNHEY and CDR2 is SVGAGI. The V gene lost 2 bases and the J gene lost 0 bases, with 5 bases spanning the gap. The CDR3 covers 14 residues. CDR3 DNA sequence: TGTGCCAGCAGTTACAGGGGTAGCAATCAGCCCCAGCATTTT. Its translation is CASSYRGSNQPQHF.

The J gene is TRBJ1-2, the V gene TRBV28; no reliable D call. This CDR3 is built from 12 residues. Trimming pared 4 bases from V and 8 bases from J, leaving 11 bases between. CDR1 and CDR2 from the germline V gene are MDHEN and SYDVKM. DNA of the CDR3: TGTGCCAGCAGTTCTCCCACGGGGGGCTACACCTTC. As protein: CASSSPTGGYTF.

This chain links TRBV2 with TRBJ1-1, with a weak D call TRBD1 (5 bases). This CDR3 has 14 amino acids. Germline CDR1 reads SNHLY; CDR2 reads FYNNEI. Trimming removed 7 bases from V and 5 bases from J, with 17 bases in between. This CDR3 is CASTLTVGGTEAFF. The CDR3 DNA follows: TGTGCCAGCACCTTGACAGTTGGGGGAACTGAAGCTTTCTTT.

The V call is TRBV2, the J call TRBJ1-3, with 7 bases lining up with TRBD1. The CDR3 extends over 14 amino acids. Germline V gene lookup returns CDR1 SNHLY and CDR2 FYNNEI. Germline trimming cut 6 bases from V and 2 bases from J; bases unmatched to any gene: 4. The CDR3 spells CASRTDRAGNTIYF. CDR3 DNA: TGTGCCAGCAGAACCGACAGGGCTGGAAACACCATATATTTT.

This chain uses TRBV9 with TRBJ1-4; D might be TRBD1 (5 bases). Looked up from germline, CDR1 is SGDLS and CDR2 is YYNGEE. The CDR3 is 15 residues long. Trimming removed 0 bases from V and 7 bases from J, with 13 bases in between. Here the CDR3 DNA reads TGTGCCAGCAGCGTAGGACCAGGGTTTGGTGAAAAACTGTTTTTT. It encodes CASSVGPGFGEKLFF. Together with reference TRBV9 and TRBJ1-4, the CDR3 gives the full variable domain: DSGVTQTPKHLITATGQRVTLRCSPRSGDLSVYWYQQSLDQGLQFLIQYYNGEERAKGNILERFSAQQFPDLHSELNLSSLELGDSALYFCASSVGPGFGEKLFFGSGTQLSVL.

V and J are TRBV6-6 and TRBJ2-7; a possible D gene is TRBD2 (5 bases). This CDR3 has 15 amino acids. The germline V and J ends were trimmed by 2 bases and 5 bases, with 16 bases remaining between them. From germline, CDR1 is MNHNY and CDR2 SVGAGI (reference sequence). The CDR3 spells CASSYTLGGGNEQYF. CDR3 nucleotides: TGTGCCAGCAGTTACACACTTGGAGGCGGAAACGAGCAGTACTTC.

The V gene is TRBV6-1, the J gene TRBJ1-5; no definite D call. V gave up 2 bases and J gave up 2 bases, with 13 bases separating them. Germline V gene lookup returns CDR1 MNHNS and CDR2 SASEGT. This CDR3 has 16 amino acids. CDR3 residues: CASSERRGVGNQPQHF. The CDR3 DNA is TGTGCCAGCAGTGAAAGGCGGGGAGTCGGCAATCAGCCCCAGCATTTT.

The chain carries TRBV18 and TRBJ1-2, with D tentatively TRBD1 (5 bases). CDR1 is KGHSH and CDR2 is LQKENI in the germline V gene. This CDR3 has 14 amino acids. V was pared by 3 bases and J by 4 bases, with 12 bases between. In DNA form, the CDR3 reads TGTGCCAGCTCACCTCCGACAGAAAGCTATGGCTACACCTTC. Amino acids: CASSPPTESYGYTF. Looking up the rest from reference TRBV18 and TRBJ1-2 gives the full variable domain: NAGVMQNPRHLVRRRGQEARLRCSPMKGHSHVYWYRQLPEEGLKFMVYLQKENIIDESGMPKERFSAEFPKEGPSILRIQQVVRGDSAAYFCASSPPTESYGYTFGSGTRLTVV.

The V call is TRBV5-1, the J call TRBJ2-7; D call uncertain. V dropped 4 bases and J dropped 5 bases, with 19 bases sitting between them. This CDR3 is 15 amino acids long. Looked up from germline, CDR1 is SGHRS and CDR2 is YFSETQ. Written as DNA, the CDR3 is TGCGCCAGCAGCGTTCCCCTCGGCTCCATAAACGAGCAGTACTTC. Its protein is CASSVPLGSINEQYF.

The chain is built from TRBV15 and TRBJ2-1; no clear D gene. The CDR3 length is 14 residues. Germline V gene sequence: CDR1 LNHNV, CDR2 YYDKDF (reference sequence). V lost 2 bases to trimming and J lost 2 bases, with 7 bases between them. The CDR3: CATSRRHPYNEQFF. The CDR3 coding sequence is TGTGCCACCAGCAGAAGACATCCCTACAATGAGCAGTTCTTC.

This chain's CDR3 is CASSPDRATEAFF. CDR3 in DNA: TGTGCCAGCAGCCCCGACAGGGCCACTGAAGCTTTCTTT. This chain joins TRBV7-9 and TRBJ1-1; 7 nucleotides line up with TRBD1. The germline gives CDR1 SEHNR, CDR2 FQNEAQ (reference sequence). After removal of 5 bases from V and 4 bases from J, the junction contained 4 bases not matched to a gene. The CDR3 contains 13 residues.

On this clone itself: The sample contains more than one DNA sequence encoding this CDR3. The chain is built from TRBV12-3 or TRBV12-4 and TRBJ2-7; D not resolved. Trimming shortened V by 1 base and J by 1 base, and 5 bases separated the two germline ends. This CDR3 region has 13 residues. The CDR3 nucleotides read TGTGCCAGCAGTTTAGGGTTGTCCTACGAGCAGTACTTC. This encodes CASSLGLSYEQYF.

The rearrangement uses TRBV6-6 and TRBJ1-1; 8 bases fit TRBD1. CDR1 is MNHNY, CDR2 SVGAGI, per germline (reference sequence). CDR3 length: 16 residues. V was pared by 6 bases and J by 5 bases, with 14 bases of the junction left unmatched. The CDR3 is CASRSTDRVITTEAFF. The CDR3 nucleotides are TGTGCCAGCAGGTCAACGGACAGGGTAATAACGACTGAAGCTTTCTTT.